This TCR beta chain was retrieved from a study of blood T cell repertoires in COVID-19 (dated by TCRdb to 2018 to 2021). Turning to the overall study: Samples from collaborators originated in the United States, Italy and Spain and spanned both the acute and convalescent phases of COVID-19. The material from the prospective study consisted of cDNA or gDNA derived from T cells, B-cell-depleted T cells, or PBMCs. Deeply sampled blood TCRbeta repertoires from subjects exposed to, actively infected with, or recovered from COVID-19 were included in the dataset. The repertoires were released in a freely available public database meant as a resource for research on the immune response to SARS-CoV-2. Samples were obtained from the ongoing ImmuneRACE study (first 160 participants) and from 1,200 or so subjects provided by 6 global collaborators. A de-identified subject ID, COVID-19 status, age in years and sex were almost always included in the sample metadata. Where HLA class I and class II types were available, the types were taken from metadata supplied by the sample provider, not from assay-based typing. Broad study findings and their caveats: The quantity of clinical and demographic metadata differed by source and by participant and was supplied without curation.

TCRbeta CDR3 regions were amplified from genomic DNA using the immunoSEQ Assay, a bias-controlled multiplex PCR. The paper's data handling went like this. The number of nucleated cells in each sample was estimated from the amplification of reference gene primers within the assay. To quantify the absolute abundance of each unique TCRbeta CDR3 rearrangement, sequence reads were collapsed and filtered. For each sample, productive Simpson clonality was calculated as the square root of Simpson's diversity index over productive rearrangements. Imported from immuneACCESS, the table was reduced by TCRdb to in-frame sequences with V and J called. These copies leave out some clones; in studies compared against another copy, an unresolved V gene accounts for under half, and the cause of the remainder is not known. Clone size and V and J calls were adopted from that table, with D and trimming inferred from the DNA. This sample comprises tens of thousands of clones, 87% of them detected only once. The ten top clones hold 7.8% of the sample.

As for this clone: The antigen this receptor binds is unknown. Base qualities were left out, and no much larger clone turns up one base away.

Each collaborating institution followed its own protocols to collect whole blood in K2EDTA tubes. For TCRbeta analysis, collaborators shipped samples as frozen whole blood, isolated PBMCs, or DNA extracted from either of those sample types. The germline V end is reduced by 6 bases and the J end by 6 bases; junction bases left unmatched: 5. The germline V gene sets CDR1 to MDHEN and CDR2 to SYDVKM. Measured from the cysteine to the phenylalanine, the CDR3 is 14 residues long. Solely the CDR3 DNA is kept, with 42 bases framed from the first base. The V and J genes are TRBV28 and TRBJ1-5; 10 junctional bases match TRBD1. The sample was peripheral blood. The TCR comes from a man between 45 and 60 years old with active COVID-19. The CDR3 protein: CASRSGQGVQPQHF. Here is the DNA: TGTGCCAGCAGATCCGGACAGGGGGTTCAGCCCCAGCATTTT. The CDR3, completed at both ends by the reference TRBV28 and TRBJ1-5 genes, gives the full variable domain DVKVTQSSRYLVKRTGEKVFLECVQDMDHENMFWYRQDPGLGLRLIYFSYDVKMKEKGDIPEGYSVSREKKERFSLILESASTNQTSMYLCASRSGQGVQPQHFGDGTRLSIL.